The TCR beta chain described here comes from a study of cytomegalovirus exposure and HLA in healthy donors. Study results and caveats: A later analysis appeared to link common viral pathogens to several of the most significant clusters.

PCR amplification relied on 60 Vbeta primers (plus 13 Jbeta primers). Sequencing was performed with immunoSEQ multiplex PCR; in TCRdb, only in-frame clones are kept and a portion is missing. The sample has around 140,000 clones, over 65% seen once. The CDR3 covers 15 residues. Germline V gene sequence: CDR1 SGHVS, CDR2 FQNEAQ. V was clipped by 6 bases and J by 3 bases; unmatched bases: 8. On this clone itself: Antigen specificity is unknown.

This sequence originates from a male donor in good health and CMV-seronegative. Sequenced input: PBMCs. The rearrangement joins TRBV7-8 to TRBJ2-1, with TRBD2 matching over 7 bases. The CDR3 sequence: CASRTIAGSYNEQFF. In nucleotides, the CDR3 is TGTGCCAGCAGAACCATAGCGGGCAGCTACAATGAGCAGTTCTTC.